The 7 T cell receptor beta chains below come from one sample, sequenced in a study of blood T cell repertoires in COVID-19 (dated by TCRdb to 2020 to 2022). The library was generated by the immunoSEQ multiplex PCR assay. TCRdb re-hosts the immuneACCESS table, in-frame sequences only. Its copies lack some clones; in the studies checked, an unresolved V gene accounts for under half of them, and the cause for the rest is not known. A total of 95,000 to 100,000 clones appear in this sample, around 85% of them only once. Of the sample, roughly 17% falls within the top ten clones. Sequenced: peripheral blood. These receptors were taken from a woman aged 55-69 years with acute or convalescent COVID-19.

V usage is TRBV7-9 and J usage is TRBJ1-4, with TRBD1 as a possible D gene (6 bases). V lost 3 bases and J lost 4, with 12 bases in between. The CDR3 has 15 amino acids. The germline V gene has CDR1 SEHNR and CDR2 FQNEAQ (reference sequence). The CDR3 loop reads CASSFEGTRNEKLFF. CDR3 DNA: TGTGCCAGCAGCTTTGAAGGGACACGTAATGAAAAACTGTTTTTT.

CDR3 sequence (DNA): TGTGCCAGCAGGACGAGGGCCGGGGGGGCCTTCTTGAGCAATGAGCAGTTCTTC. This codes for CASRTRAGGAFLSNEQFF. The chain is built from TRBV2 and TRBJ2-1, with 8 bases that match TRBD2. Germline-derived CDR1 and CDR2 are SNHLY and FYNNEI. V gave up 6 bases and J gave up 6 bases; unmatched junction bases: 19. CDR3 size: 18 residues.

The genes are TRBV28 and TRBJ1-4, with TRBD1 matching over 9 bases. CDR3 length: 15 amino acids. Germline values: CDR1 MDHEN, CDR2 SYDVKM. Trimming removed 9 bases from V and 7 bases from J; junction bases left unmatched: 12. CDR3 sequence (DNA): TGTGCCAGTAACACAGGGGGCGCAAGTGGTGAAAAACTGTTTTTT. Protein sequence: CASNTGGASGEKLFF.

The chain has TRBV6-6 and TRBJ1-3, with D uncertain. Trimming shortened V by 4 bases and J by 4 bases, and 11 bases separated the two germline ends. The CDR3 length is 14 residues. Germline loops: CDR1 MNHNY, CDR2 SVGAGI (reference sequence). DNA of the CDR3: TGTGCCAGCAGTTCCCCGGGGTACGGAAACACCATATATTTT. This gives the protein CASSSPGYGNTIYF.

The V and J genes are TRBV5-4 and TRBJ1-4, with D tentatively TRBD1 (5 bases). Germline CDR1 reads SGHNT; CDR2 reads YYREEE (reference sequence). This CDR3 spans 14 amino acids. V was trimmed by 1 base and J by 8 bases, leaving 12 bases between them. CDR3: CASSLNGGKEKLFF. CDR3 coding DNA: TGTGCCAGCAGCTTGAATGGGGGGAAGGAAAAACTGTTTTTT.

This clone has only a few counts. V usage is TRBV27 and J usage is TRBJ2-1; D uncertain. Germline V lookup: CDR1 MNHEY, CDR2 SMNVEV (reference sequence). CDR3 length: 13 amino acids. Trimming removed 8 bases from V and 0 bases from J, with 8 bases in between. CDR3: CASRGGSYNEQFF. Written as DNA, the CDR3 is TGTGCCAGCCGAGGCGGCTCCTACAATGAGCAGTTCTTC.

The V gene is TRBV4-2, the J gene TRBJ1-6; D unclear. The CDR3 runs to 13 residues. Germline assignment: CDR1 LGHNA and CDR2 YNFKEQ. Trimming removed 3 bases at V and 9 bases at J, with 9 bases between. Here the CDR3 reads CASSQPGSSPLHF. The CDR3 DNA sequence: TGTGCCAGCAGCCAGCCTGGGAGTTCACCCCTCCACTTT.